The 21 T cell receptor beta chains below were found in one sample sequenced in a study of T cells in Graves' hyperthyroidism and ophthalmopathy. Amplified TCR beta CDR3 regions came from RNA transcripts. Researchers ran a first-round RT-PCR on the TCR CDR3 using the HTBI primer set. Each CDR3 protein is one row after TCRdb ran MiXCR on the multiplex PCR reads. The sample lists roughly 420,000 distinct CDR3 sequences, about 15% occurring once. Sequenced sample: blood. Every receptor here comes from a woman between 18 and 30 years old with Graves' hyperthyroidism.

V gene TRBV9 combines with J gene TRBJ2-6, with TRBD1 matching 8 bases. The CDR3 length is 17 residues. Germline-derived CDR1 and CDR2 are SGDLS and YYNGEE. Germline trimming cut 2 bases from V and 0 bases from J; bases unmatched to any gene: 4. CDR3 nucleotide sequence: TGTGCCAGCAGCGTCGGACAGGGAAGCTCTGGGGCCAACGTCCTGACTTTC. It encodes CASSVGQGSSGANVLTF.

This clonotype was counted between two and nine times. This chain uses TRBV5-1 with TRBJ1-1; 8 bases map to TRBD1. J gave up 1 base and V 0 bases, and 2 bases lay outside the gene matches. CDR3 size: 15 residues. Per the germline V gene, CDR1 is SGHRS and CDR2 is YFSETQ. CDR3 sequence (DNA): TGCGCCAGCAGCTTGGCCGGGACAGGGAACACTGAAGCTTTCTTT. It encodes CASSLAGTGNTEAFF.

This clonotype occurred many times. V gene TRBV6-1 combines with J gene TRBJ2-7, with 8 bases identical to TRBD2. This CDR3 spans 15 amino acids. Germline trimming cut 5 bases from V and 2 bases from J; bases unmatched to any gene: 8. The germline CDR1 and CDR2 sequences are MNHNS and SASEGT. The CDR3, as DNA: TGTGCCAGCAGTTCCATAGCGGGACCCCCCTACGAGCAGTACTTC. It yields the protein CASSSIAGPPYEQYF.

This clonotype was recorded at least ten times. The CDR3 DNA follows: TGCAGTGCTAGAGTTGGCGGGGCTCGCAATGAAAAACTGTTTTTT. This sequence encodes CSARVGGARNEKLFF. This chain links TRBV20-1 with TRBJ1-4; D might be TRBD1 (5 bases). V shed 1 base and J shed 5 bases, with 14 bases lying between them. Per the germline V gene, CDR1 is DFQATT and CDR2 is SNEGSKA (reference sequence). This CDR3 region has 15 residues.

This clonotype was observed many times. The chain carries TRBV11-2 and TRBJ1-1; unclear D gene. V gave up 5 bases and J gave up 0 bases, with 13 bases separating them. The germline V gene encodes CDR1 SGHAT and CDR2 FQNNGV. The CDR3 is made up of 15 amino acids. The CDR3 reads CASSPRGGMNTEAFF. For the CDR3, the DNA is TGTGCCAGCAGCCCCCGAGGAGGAATGAACACTGAAGCTTTCTTT. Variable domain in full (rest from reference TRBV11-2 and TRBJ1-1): EAGVAQSPRYKIIEKRQSVAFWCNPISGHATLYWYQQILGQGPKLLIQFQNNGVVDDSQLPKDRFSAERLKGVDSTLKIQPAKLEDSAVYLCASSPRGGMNTEAFFGQGTRLTVV.

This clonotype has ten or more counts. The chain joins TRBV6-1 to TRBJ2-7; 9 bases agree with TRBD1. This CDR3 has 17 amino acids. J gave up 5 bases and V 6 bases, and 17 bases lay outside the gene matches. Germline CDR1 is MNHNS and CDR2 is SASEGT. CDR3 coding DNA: TGTGCCAGCAGGCGGGGGACAGGGAGCCTTAGAGTCCACGAGCAGTACTTC. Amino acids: CASRRGTGSLRVHEQYF.

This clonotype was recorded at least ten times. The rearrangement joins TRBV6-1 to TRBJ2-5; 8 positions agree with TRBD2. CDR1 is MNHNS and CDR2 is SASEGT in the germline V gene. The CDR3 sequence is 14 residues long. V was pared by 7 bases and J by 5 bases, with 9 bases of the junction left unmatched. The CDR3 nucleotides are TGTGCCAGCAATGGGCTAGCGGGTCGGGAGACCCAGTACTTC. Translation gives CASNGLAGRETQYF.

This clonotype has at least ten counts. CDR3 coding DNA: TGTGCCAGCAGCTTAGAAGGTGTTGACAATGAGCAGTTCTTC. Translation gives CASSLEGVDNEQFF. This chain links TRBV11-3 with TRBJ2-1, with D uncertain. This CDR3 contains 14 residues. Germline V gives CDR1 SGHNT, CDR2 YENEEA. The V end was cut by 0 bases, the J end by 5 bases, with 8 bases between.

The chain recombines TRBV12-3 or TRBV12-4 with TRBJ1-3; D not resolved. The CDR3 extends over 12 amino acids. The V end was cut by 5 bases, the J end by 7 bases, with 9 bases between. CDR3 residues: CASSRSFNTIYF. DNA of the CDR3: TGTGCCAGCAGTAGGTCTTTCAACACCATATATTTT.

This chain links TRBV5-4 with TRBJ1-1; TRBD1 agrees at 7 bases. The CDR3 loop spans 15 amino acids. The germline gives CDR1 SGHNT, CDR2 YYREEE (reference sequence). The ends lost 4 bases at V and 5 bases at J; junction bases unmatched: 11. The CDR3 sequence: CASSPGGQGVTEAFF. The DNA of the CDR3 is TGTGCCAGCAGCCCGGGGGGTCAGGGGGTAACTGAAGCTTTCTTT.

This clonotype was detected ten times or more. CDR3 DNA sequence: TGTGCCAGCAGCTTAGTAAACCCCACAGATACGCAGTATTTT. Amino acid sequence: CASSLVNPTDTQYF. The chain has TRBV11-2 and TRBJ2-3, with D unclear. Germline values: CDR1 SGHAT, CDR2 FQNNGV. This CDR3 is built from 14 residues. With 1 base removed from V and 2 bases from J, the gap between germline ends came to 7 bases.

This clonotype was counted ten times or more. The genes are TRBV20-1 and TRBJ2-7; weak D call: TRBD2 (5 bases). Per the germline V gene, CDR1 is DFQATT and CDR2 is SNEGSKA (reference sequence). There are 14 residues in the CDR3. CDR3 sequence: CSTLGSVSSYEQYF. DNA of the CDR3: TGCAGCACGCTAGGTAGCGTAAGCTCCTACGAGCAGTACTTC.

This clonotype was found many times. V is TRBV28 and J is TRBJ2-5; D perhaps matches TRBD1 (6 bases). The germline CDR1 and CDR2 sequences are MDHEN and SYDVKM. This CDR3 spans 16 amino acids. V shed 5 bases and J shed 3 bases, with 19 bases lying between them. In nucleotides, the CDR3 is TGTGCCAGCAGTCCCTATGCCCCAGGGGCAAAAGAGACCCAGTACTTC. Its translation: CASSPYAPGAKETQYF.

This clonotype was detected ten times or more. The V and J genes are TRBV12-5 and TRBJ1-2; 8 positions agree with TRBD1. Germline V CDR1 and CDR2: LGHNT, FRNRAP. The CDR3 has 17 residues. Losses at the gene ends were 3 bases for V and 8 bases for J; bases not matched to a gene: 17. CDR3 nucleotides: TGTGCTAGTGGTTTCGGTCCTACGGGACAGGCCTTCTCGGGCTACACCTTC. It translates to CASGFGPTGQAFSGYTF.

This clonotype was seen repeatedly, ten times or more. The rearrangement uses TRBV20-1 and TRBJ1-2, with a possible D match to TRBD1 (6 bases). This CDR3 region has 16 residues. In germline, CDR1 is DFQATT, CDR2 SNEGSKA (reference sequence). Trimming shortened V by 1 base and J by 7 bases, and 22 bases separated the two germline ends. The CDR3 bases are TGCAGTGCTAGAGCCGGACAGTCAGGGGTCGGCTCTGGCTACACCTTC. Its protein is CSARAGQSGVGSGYTF.

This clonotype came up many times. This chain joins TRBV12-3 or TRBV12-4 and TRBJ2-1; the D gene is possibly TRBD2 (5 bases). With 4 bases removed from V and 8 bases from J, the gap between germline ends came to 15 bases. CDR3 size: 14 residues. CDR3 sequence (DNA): TGTGCCAGCAGTTCCCTGAGACTAAGTTATGAGCAGTTCTTC. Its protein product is CASSSLRLSYEQFF.

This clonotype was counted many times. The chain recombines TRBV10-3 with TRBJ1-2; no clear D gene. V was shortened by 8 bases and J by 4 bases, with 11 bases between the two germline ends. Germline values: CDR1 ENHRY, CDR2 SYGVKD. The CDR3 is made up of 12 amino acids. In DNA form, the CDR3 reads TGTGCCATCGCGGGAATTCTCTATGGCTACACCTTC. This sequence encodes CAIAGILYGYTF.

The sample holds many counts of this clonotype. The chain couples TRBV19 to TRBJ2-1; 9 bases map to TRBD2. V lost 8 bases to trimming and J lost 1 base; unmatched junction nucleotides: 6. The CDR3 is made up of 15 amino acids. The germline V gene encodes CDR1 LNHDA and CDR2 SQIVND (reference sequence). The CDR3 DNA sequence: TGTGCCAGTCGCATTAGCGGGAGATCCTACAATGAGCAGTTCTTC. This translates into CASRISGRSYNEQFF.

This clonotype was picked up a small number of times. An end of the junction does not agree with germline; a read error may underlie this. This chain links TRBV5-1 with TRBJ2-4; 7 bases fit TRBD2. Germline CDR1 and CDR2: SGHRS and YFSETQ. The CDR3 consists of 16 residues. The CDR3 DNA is TGCGCCAGCAGCTCCCATTGGGAGGGGACCAAAACCATTCAGTACTTC. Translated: CASSSHWEGTKTIQYF.

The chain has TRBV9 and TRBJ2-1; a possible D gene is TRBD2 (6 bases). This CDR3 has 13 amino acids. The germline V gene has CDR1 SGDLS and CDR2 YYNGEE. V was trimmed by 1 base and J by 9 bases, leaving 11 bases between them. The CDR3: CASSVNGGIEQFF. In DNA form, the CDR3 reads TGTGCCAGCAGCGTAAACGGCGGGATTGAGCAGTTCTTC.

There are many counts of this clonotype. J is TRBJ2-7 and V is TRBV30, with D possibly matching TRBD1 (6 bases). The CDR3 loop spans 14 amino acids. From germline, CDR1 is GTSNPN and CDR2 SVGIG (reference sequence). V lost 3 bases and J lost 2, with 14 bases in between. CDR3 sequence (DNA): TGTGCCTGGAGGTCGGACAGCCTAGCCTACGAGCAGTACTTC. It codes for CAWRSDSLAYEQYF.